This T cell receptor beta chain derives from a study of blood T cells in healthy people across ages. Findings of the study overall: What prevented conclusive comparison of naive and antigen-experienced cells was that PBMCs were unsorted. In older individuals, TCR beta diversity per million T cells was lower, falling roughly linearly with age. Fewer expanded clones and more diversity marked long-lived versus aged donors.

Germline lookup yields CDR1 SGHRS and CDR2 YFSETQ. The V and J ends lost 0 bases and 8 bases respectively, with 9 bases between them. The CDR3 sequence is 13 residues long. This clonotype was counted a few times. The antigen remains unidentified. Sample-barcoded 5' priming and a J-beta primer mix drove a second PCR of roughly 7 to 11 cycles. TCRdb re-derived calls from the 5' RACE reads in MiXCR, one entry per CDR3 protein. The sample lists about 1.6 million distinct CDR3 sequences, almost 35% seen once, with around 11% in the top ten. The sequence derives from a woman in her twenties or thirties in good health. Material for sequencing was blood. V is TRBV5-1 and J is TRBJ2-1; perhaps TRBD2 as D (5 bases). For the CDR3, the DNA is TGCGCCAGCAGCTTGGGGGAGAAGGATGAGCAGTTCTTC. Protein product: CASSLGEKDEQFF.